This TCR beta chain originates from a study of T cells in Graves' hyperthyroidism and ophthalmopathy. Between the trimmed V and J ends, which lost 3 bases and 0 bases, there was a span of 12 bases. Germline V gives CDR1 SEHNR, CDR2 FQNEAQ (reference sequence). The CDR3 extends over 15 amino acids. Researchers amplified the TCR beta CDR3 regions from RNA transcripts. First-round RT-PCR with HTBI primers amplified the TCR CDR3 region. MiXCR, run by TCRdb on the multiplex PCR reads, gives a single entry per CDR3 protein. Altogether 650,000 to 800,000 distinct CDR3 sequences are present, just under 45% being singletons, with the ten largest covering 7% to 7.5%.

This sequence was found in an adult man with Graves' disease, either hyperthyroidism or ophthalmopathy (not recorded which). The material sequenced was peripheral blood or thyroid tissue (not recorded which). The chain recombines TRBV7-9 with TRBJ2-7; D is perhaps TRBD2 (6 bases). CDR3 nucleotide sequence: TGTGCCAGCAGCTTGGAGGAGGGAAGCTCCTACGAGCAGTACTTC. Translated: CASSLEEGSSYEQYF.